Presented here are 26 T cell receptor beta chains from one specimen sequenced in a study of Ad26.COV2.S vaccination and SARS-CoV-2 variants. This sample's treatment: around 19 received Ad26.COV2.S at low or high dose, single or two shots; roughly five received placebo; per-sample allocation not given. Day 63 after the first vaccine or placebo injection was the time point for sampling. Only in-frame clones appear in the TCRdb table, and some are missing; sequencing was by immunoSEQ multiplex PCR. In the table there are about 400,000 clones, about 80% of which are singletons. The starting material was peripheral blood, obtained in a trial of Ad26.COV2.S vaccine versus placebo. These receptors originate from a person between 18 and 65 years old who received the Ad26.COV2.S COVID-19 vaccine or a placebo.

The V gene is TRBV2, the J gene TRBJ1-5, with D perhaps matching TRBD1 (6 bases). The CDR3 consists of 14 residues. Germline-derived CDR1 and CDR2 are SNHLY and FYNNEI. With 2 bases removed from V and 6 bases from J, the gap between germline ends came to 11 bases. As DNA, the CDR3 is TGTGCCAGCAGTGAAAGACAGGTAGCTCAGCCCCAGCATTTT. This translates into CASSERQVAQPQHF.

CDR3 DNA sequence: TGTGCCAGCAGTGAGCCCGGGACAGGGGGTGGCTATGGCTACACCTTC. Its protein product is CASSEPGTGGGYGYTF. V gene TRBV25-1 combines with J gene TRBJ1-2; TRBD1 matches at 11 bases. This CDR3 spans 16 amino acids. V shed 3 bases, J shed 4 bases, and the junction held 7 bases outside the gene matches. CDR1 and CDR2 (germline): MGHDK, SYGVNS.

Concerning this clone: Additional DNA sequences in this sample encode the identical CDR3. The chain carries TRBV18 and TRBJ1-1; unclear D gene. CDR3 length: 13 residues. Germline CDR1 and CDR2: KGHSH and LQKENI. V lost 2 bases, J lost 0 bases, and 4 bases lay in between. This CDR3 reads CASSPGLNTEAFF. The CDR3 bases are TGTGCCAGCTCACCAGGGTTGAACACTGAAGCTTTCTTT.

The CDR3: CASSWSQGNEQFF. In nucleotides, the CDR3 is TGTGCCAGCAGTTGGTCCCAGGGCAATGAGCAGTTCTTC. The genes are TRBV6-6 and TRBJ2-1; TRBD1 is a possible D gene (5 bases). Trimming removed 4 bases from V and 6 bases from J, with 10 bases in between. This CDR3 is built from 13 residues. The germline V gene has CDR1 MNHNY and CDR2 SVGAGI (reference sequence).

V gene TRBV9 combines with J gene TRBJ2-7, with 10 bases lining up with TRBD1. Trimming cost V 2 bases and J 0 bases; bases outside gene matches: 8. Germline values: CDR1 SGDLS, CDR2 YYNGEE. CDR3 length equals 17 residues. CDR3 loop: CASSVTGGGFSSYEQYF. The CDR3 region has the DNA TGTGCCAGCAGCGTGACAGGGGGCGGCTTTAGCTCCTACGAGCAGTACTTC.

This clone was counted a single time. In DNA, the CDR3 is TGTGCCAGCAGCCCGGACAGGGGGAGTTACAATGAGCAGTTCTTC. It translates to CASSPDRGSYNEQFF. This sequence joins TRBV7-2 and TRBJ2-1, with 10 bases aligning to TRBD1. Trimming took 5 bases from V and 4 from J; bases not matched to a gene: 5. This CDR3 is built from 15 residues. Per germline, CDR1 SGHTA and CDR2 FQGNSA.

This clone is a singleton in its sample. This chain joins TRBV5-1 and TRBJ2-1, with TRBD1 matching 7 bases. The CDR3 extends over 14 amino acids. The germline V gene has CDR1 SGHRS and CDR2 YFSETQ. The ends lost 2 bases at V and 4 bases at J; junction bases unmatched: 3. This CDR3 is CASSLQGSYNEQFF. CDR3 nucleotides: TGCGCCAGCAGCTTACAGGGGTCTTACAATGAGCAGTTCTTC.

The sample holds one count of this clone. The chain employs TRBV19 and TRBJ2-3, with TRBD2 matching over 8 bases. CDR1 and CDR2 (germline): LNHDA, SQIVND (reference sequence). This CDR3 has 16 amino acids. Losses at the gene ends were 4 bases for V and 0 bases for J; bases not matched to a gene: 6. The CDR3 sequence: CASSKPSGPSTDTQYF. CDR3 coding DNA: TGTGCCAGTAGTAAGCCTAGCGGGCCAAGCACAGATACGCAGTATTTT. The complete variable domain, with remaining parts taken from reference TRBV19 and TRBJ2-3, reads DGGITQSPKYLFRKEGQNVTLSCEQNLNHDAMYWYRQDPGQGLRLIYYSQIVNDFQKGDIAEGYSVSREKKESFPLTVTSAQKNPTAFYLCASSKPSGPSTDTQYFGPGTRLTVL.

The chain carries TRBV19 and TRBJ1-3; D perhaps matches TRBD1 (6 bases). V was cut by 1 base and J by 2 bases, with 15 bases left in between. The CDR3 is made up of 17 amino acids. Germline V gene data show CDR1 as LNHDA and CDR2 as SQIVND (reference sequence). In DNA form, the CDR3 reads TGTGCCAGTAGTATAGCCTCGGGACACTCACCTGGAAACACCATATATTTT. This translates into CASSIASGHSPGNTIYF.

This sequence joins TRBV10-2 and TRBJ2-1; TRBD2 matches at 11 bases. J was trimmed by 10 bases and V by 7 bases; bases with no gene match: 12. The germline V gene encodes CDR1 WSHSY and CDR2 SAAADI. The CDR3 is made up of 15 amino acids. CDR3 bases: TGCGCCAGCATTAGAACGGGACTAGCGGAACGAGAGCAGTTCTTC. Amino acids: CASIRTGLAEREQFF.

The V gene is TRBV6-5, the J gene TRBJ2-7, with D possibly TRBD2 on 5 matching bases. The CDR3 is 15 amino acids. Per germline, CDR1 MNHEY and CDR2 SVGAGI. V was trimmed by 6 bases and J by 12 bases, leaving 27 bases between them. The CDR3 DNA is TGTGCCAGCAGGCCGGACTTTTGGATGTTGTTGGGGAGGTACTTC. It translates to CASRPDFWMLLGRYF.

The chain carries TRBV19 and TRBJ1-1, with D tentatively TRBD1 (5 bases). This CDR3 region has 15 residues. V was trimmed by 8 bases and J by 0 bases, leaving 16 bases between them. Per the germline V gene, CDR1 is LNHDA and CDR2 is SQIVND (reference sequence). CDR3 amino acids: CASLIGGALNTEAFF. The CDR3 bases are TGTGCCAGTCTGATTGGAGGGGCGCTGAACACTGAAGCTTTCTTT.

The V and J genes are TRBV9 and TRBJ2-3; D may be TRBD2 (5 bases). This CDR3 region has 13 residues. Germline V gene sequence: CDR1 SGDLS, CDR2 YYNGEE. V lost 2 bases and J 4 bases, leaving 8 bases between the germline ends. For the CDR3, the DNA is TGTGCCAGCAGCGTCGAGGAGGCAGATACGCAGTATTTT. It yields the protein CASSVEEADTQYF.

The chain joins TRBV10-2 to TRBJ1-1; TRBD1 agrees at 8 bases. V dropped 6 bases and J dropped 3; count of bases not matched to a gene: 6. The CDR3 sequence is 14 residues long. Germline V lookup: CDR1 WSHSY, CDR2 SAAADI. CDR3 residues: CASSLQGGYTEAFF. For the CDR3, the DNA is TGCGCCAGCAGCTTACAGGGGGGGTACACTGAAGCTTTCTTT.

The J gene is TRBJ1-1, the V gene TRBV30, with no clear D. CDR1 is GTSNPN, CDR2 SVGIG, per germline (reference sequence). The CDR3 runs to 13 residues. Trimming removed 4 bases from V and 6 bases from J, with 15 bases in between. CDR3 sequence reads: CAWKPRLGAEAFF. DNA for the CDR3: TGTGCCTGGAAGCCCCGACTGGGAGCTGAAGCTTTCTTT.

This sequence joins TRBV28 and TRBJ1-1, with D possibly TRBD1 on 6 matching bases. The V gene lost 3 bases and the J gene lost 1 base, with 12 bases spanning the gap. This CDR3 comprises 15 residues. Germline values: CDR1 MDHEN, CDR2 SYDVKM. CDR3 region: CASSFKGGSNTEAFF. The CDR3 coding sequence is TGTGCCAGCAGTTTTAAAGGGGGTTCGAACACTGAAGCTTTCTTT.

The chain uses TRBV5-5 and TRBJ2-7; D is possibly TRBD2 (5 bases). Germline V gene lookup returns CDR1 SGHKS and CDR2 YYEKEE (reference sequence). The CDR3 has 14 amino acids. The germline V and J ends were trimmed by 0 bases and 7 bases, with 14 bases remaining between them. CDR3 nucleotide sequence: TGTGCCAGCAGCTTGGAGGCAGGTTCGGGGGAGCAGTACTTC. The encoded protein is CASSLEAGSGEQYF.

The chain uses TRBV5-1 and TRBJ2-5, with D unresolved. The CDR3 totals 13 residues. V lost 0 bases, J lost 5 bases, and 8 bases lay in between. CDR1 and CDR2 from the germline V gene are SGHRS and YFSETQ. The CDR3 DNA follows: TGCGCCAGCAGCTTGGAAATGGAGGAGACCCAGTACTTC. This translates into CASSLEMEETQYF.

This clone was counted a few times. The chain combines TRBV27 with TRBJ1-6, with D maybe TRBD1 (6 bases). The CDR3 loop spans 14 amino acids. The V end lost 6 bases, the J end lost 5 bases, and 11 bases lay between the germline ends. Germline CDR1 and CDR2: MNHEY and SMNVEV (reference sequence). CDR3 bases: TGTGCCAGCAGGACCGGGACAAATAATTCACCCCTCCACTTT. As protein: CASRTGTNNSPLHF.

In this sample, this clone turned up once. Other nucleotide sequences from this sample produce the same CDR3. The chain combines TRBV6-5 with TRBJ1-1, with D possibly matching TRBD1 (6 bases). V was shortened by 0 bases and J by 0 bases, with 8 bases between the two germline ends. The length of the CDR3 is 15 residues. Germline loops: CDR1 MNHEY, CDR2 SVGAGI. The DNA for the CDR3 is TGTGCCAGCAGTTACTCGGGGGGCATGAACACTGAAGCTTTCTTT. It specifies CASSYSGGMNTEAFF.

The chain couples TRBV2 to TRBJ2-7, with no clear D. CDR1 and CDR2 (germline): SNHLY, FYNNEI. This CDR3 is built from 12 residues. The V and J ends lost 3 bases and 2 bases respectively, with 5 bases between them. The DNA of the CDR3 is TGTGCCAGCAGTGATACCCCCTACGAGCAGTACTTC. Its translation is CASSDTPYEQYF.

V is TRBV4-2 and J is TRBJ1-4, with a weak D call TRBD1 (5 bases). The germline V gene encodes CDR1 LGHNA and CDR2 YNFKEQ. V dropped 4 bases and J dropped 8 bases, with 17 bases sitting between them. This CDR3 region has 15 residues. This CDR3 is CASSRDGARQEKLFF. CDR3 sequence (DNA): TGTGCCAGCAGCCGGGACGGGGCCCGGCAGGAAAAACTGTTTTTT.

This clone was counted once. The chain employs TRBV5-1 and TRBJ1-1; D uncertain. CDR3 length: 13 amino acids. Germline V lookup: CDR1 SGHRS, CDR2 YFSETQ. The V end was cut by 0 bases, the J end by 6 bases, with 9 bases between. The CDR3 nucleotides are TGCGCCAGCAGCTTGGAGGCTCACTCTGAAGCTTTCTTT. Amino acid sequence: CASSLEAHSEAFF.

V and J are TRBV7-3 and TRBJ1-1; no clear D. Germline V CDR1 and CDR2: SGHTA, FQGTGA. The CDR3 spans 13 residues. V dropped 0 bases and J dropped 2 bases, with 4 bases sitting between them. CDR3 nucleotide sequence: TGTGCCAGCAGCTTAACCCTTAACACTGAAGCTTTCTTT. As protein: CASSLTLNTEAFF.

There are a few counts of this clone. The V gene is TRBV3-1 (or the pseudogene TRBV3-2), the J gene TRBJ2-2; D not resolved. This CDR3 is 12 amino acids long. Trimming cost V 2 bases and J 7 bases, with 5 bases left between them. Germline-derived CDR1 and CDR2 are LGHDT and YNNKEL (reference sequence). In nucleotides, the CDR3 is TGTGCCAGCAGCCAACAACTCGGGGAGCTGTTTTTT. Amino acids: CASSQQLGELFF.

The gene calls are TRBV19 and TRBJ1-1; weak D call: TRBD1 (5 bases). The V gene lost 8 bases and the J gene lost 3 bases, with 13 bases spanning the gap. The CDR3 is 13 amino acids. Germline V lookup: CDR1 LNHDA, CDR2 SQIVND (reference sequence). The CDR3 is CASQRGRHTEAFF. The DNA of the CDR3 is TGTGCCAGTCAGCGGGGCAGACACACTGAAGCTTTCTTT.